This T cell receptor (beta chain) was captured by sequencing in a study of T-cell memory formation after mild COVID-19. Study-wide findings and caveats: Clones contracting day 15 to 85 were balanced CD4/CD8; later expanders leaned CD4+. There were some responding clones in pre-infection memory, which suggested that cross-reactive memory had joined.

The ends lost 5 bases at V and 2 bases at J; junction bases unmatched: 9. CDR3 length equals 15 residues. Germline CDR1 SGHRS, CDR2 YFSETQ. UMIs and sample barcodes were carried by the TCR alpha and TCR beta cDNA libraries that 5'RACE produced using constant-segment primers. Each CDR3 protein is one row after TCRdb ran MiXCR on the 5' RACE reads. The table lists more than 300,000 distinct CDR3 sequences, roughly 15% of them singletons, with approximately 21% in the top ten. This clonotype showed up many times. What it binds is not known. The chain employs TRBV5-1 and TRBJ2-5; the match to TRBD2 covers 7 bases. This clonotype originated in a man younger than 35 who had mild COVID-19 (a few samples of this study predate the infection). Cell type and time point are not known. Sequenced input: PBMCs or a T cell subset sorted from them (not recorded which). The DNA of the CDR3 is TGCGCCAGCAGTCAATCTCTAGCGGCACAAGAGACCCAGTACTTC. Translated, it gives CASSQSLAAQETQYF.